This TCR beta chain came from a study of cytomegalovirus exposure and HLA in healthy donors. As regards this clone: Its specificity is not known.

This CDR3 has 17 residues. Between the trimmed V and J ends, which lost 0 bases and 0 bases, there was a span of 12 bases. Germline CDR1 LNHDA, CDR2 SQIVND (reference sequence). The study's findings and limits: Later on, an analysis showed TCR association rates differing by HLA locus, with DRB1 the most and HLA-C the fewest. Donors were assumed by presence/absence analyses to have roughly uniform sequencing depth. It was likely that a cluster of highly shared sequence variants was a sequencing artifact.

PCR primers comprised 60 Vbeta and 13 Jbeta primers. Sequencing was performed with immunoSEQ multiplex PCR; in TCRdb, only in-frame clones are kept and a portion is missing. The data show around 150,000 clones, roughly four fifths seen once. The source material was PBMCs. The J gene is TRBJ1-5, the V gene TRBV19, with D perhaps matching TRBD1 (6 bases). This clonotype originated in a young man in good health and CMV-seronegative. CDR3 region: CASSIENRENSNQPQHF. The CDR3 bases are TGTGCCAGTAGTATAGAAAACAGGGAAAATAGCAATCAGCCCCAGCATTTT.